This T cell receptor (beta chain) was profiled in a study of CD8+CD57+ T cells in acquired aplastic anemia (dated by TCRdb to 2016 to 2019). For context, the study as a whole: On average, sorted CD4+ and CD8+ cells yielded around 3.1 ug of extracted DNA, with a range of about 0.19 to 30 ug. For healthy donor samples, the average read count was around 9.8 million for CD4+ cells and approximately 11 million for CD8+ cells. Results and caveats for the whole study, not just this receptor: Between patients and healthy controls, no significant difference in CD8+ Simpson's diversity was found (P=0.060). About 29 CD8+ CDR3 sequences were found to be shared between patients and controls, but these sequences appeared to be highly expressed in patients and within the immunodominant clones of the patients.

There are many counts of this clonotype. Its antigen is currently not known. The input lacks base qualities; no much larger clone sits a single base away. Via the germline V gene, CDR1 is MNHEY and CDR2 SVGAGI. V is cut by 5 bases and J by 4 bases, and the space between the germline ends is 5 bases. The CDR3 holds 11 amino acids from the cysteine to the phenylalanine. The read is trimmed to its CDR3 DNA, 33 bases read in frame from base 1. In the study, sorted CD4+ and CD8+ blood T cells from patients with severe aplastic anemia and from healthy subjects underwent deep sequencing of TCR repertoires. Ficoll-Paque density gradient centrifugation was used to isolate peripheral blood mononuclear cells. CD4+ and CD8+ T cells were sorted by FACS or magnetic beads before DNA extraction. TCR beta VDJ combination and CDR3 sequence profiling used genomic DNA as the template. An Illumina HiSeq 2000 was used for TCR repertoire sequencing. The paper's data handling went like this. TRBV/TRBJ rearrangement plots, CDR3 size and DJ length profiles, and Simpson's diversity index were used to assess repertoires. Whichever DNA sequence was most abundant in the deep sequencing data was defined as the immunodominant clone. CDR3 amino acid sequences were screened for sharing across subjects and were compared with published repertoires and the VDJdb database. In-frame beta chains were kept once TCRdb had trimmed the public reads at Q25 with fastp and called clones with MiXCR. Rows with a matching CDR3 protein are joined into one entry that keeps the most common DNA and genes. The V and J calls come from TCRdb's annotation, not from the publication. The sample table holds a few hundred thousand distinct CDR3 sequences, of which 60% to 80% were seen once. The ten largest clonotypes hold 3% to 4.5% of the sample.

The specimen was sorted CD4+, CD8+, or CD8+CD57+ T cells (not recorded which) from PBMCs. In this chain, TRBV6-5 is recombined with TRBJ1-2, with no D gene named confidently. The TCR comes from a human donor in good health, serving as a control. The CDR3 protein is CASSSPYGYTF. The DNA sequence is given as TGTGCCAGCAGTAGTCCCTATGGCTACACCTTC.